The clone carrying this T cell receptor (beta chain) appeared once. What it binds is not known. The germline V gene encodes CDR1 DFQATT and CDR2 SNEGSKA (reference sequence). Trimming cost V 3 bases and J 4 bases; bases outside gene matches: 7. The CDR3 runs to 15 residues. This sample is part of a study of T cell repertoires in cytomegalovirus infection. TCRdb used MiXCR to reprocess the reads, holding one entry per CDR3 protein. The sample carries approximately 590,000 distinct CDR3 sequences, almost 40% recorded once. This chain joins TRBV20-1 and TRBJ2-1; 9 nucleotides line up with TRBD2. This sequence originates from a human donor in good health (CMV status not recorded). Some clones in this sample may be carry-over from other donors' samples. The sequenced sample was cultured PBMCs, obtained from culture after CMV antigen stimulation. This chain's CDR3 is CSASGVAGVYNEQFF. The CDR3 DNA is TGCAGTGCTAGTGGGGTAGCGGGAGTTTACAATGAGCAGTTCTTC.